Below, 13 T cell receptor beta chains from the same sample are listed, as sequenced in a study of blood T cell repertoires in COVID-19. Clones were sequenced by immunoSEQ multiplex PCR, and TCRdb holds only the in-frame ones, with some missing. The sample carries about 330,000 clones, 92% recorded once. Sequenced material: PBMCs or T cells enriched from blood (not recorded which). These receptor sequences come from a woman in her 30s who had recovered from COVID-19.

The chain employs TRBV11-2 and TRBJ2-1, with 12 bases that match TRBD2. There are 14 residues in the CDR3. The J segment lost 9 bases and the V segment lost 6 bases, leaving 6 bases of the junction unmatched. Germline V gene data show CDR1 as SGHAT and CDR2 as FQNNGV. The CDR3 nucleotides are TGTGCCAGCAGGCCTAGCGGGAGGGTTTCTGAGCAGTTCTTC. Residues: CASRPSGRVSEQFF.

Only one count was recorded for this clone. This sequence joins TRBV7-6 and TRBJ2-3, with TRBD2 matching over 7 bases. CDR3 length: 19 amino acids. Germline V gene sequence: CDR1 SGHVS, CDR2 FNYEAQ. The J segment lost 0 bases and the V segment lost 11 bases, leaving 23 bases of the junction unmatched. CDR3 protein: CAPEGGSPSGSTSTDTQYF. CDR3 bases: TGTGCCCCCGAGGGTGGTAGTCCTAGCGGCAGTACTAGCACAGATACGCAGTATTTT.

Turning to this clone: An end of the junction does not agree with germline; a read error may underlie this. The rearrangement uses TRBV7-2 and TRBJ2-7; D is possibly TRBD1 (5 bases). This CDR3 contains 14 residues. Germline CDR1 and CDR2: SGHTA and FQGNSA. The CDR3 loop reads CASSLASPTVFPFF. DNA for the CDR3: TGTGCCAGCAGCTTAGCCTCCCCGACAGTTTTCCCCTTCTTC. The variable domain in full, completed from reference TRBV7-2 and TRBJ2-7, reads GAGVSQSPSNKVTEKGKDVELRCDPISGHTALYWYRQSLGQGLEFLIYFQGNSAPDKSGLPSDRFSAERTGGSVSTLTIQRTQQEDSAVYLCASSLASPTVFPFFGPGTRLTVT.

V and J are TRBV5-1 and TRBJ2-2, with 7 positions matching TRBD2. Trimming took 2 bases from V and 6 from J; bases not matched to a gene: 7. The CDR3 runs 15 residues. The germline gives CDR1 SGHRS, CDR2 YFSETQ. CDR3 sequence (DNA): TGCGCCAGCAGCTTAAGAGGGAGGGCCGCCGGGGAGCTGTTTTTT. It translates to CASSLRGRAAGELFF.

The chain joins TRBV30 to TRBJ2-7, with D hard to call. The CDR3 is 13 residues long. Trimming stripped 7 bases from V and 0 bases from J, with 13 bases between. Germline-derived CDR1 and CDR2 are GTSNPN and SVGIG (reference sequence). CDR3 DNA sequence: TGTGCCTCTCGGCGGCAGCCCTCCTACGAGCAGTACTTC. Protein sequence: CASRRQPSYEQYF.

The V gene is TRBV7-2, the J gene TRBJ1-2; no definite D call. The CDR3 sequence is 19 residues long. The germline gives CDR1 SGHTA, CDR2 FQGNSA. Between the trimmed V and J ends, which lost 2 bases and 3 bases, there was a span of 25 bases. Here the CDR3 DNA reads TGTGCCAGCAGCTTAAATCTTCGGCGGGCCAAAGGGTGGGACTATGGCTACACCTTC. It codes for CASSLNLRRAKGWDYGYTF.

This chain connects TRBV27 to TRBJ2-7; 7 nucleotides agree with TRBD1. The CDR3 length is 13 residues. J lost 3 bases, V lost 6 bases, and 5 bases had no gene match. The germline V gene has CDR1 MNHEY and CDR2 SMNVEV (reference sequence). CDR3 nucleotide sequence: TGTGCCAGCAGCCGGGACAGCCTCTACGAGCAGTACTTC. It specifies CASSRDSLYEQYF.

This chain links TRBV11-2 with TRBJ2-5; D gene unclear. Germline V CDR1 and CDR2: SGHAT, FQNNGV. This CDR3 has 13 amino acids. V lost 5 bases, J lost 4 bases, and 11 bases lay in between. CDR3 sequence: CASSRDWRETQYF. The CDR3 DNA is TGTGCCAGCAGCCGAGACTGGAGAGAGACCCAGTACTTC.

The rearrangement uses TRBV15 and TRBJ2-7, with TRBD1 matching over 7 bases. V gave up 2 bases and J gave up 4 bases; unmatched junction bases: 14. Germline V lookup: CDR1 LNHNV, CDR2 YYDKDF (reference sequence). CDR3 length: 17 amino acids. The chain's CDR3 is CATSRRRGPREIYEQYF. In nucleotides, the CDR3 is TGTGCCACCAGCAGACGAAGGGGGCCCAGAGAGATTTACGAGCAGTACTTC.

V is TRBV19 and J is TRBJ2-1, with TRBD1 matching over 10 bases. The CDR3 sequence is 15 residues long. After removal of 8 bases from V and 7 bases from J, the junction contained 11 bases not matched to a gene. Germline V gene sequence: CDR1 LNHDA, CDR2 SQIVND (reference sequence). In DNA, the CDR3 is TGTGCCAGTTCCGAAGGACAGGGGGTGAATAATGAGCAGTTCTTC. Residues: CASSEGQGVNNEQFF.

The genes are TRBV4-3 and TRBJ1-2; D gene unclear. Germline values: CDR1 LGHNA, CDR2 YSLEER. Trimming pared 0 bases from V and 3 bases from J, leaving 14 bases between. The CDR3 contains 16 residues. The DNA for the CDR3 is TGCGCCAGCAGCCAAGAGGTGAAGCTAGGATACTATGGCTACACCTTC. Amino acids: CASSQEVKLGYYGYTF.

This chain connects TRBV4-3 to TRBJ2-7; D gene unclear. With 0 bases removed from V and 2 bases from J, the gap between germline ends came to 14 bases. The CDR3 runs 16 residues. CDR1 is LGHNA and CDR2 is YSLEER in the germline V gene. CDR3 region: CASSQEARLTTYEQYF. The DNA of the CDR3 is TGCGCCAGCAGCCAAGAGGCGCGGTTAACTACCTACGAGCAGTACTTC.

The rearrangement links TRBV24-1 to TRBJ1-4; 9 bases are shared with TRBD1. Losses at the gene ends were 8 bases for V and 9 bases for J; bases not matched to a gene: 21. This CDR3 is built from 18 residues. CDR1 is KGHDR and CDR2 is SFDVKD in the germline V gene. In DNA form, the CDR3 reads TGTGCCACCAAGGGTTGGGGACAGGGAGTTTCCTTAACTAAAAAACTGTTTTTT. Translating gives CATKGWGQGVSLTKKLFF.